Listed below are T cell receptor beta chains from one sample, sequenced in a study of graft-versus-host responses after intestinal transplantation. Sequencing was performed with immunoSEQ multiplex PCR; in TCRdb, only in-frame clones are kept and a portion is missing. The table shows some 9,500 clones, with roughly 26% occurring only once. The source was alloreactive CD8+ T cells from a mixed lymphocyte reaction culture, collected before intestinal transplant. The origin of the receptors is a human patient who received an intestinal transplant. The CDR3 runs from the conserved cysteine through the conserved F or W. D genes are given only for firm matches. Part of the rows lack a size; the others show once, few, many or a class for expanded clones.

TGTGCCAGCAGCCGACTAGCGGGGACCGATACGCAGTATTTT	CASSRLAGTDTQYF	TRBJ2-3	NA	14	TRBV7-8	TRBD2
TGTGCCAGCAGTCCCCCACCGGGACTGGCTTATAATTCACCCCTCCACTTT	CASSPPPGLAYNSPLHF	TRBJ1-6	few	17	TRBV27	NA
TGTGCCAGCAGCTTAGCATCGGCTAGCGGGTTCTACGAGCAGTACTTC	CASSLASASGFYEQYF	TRBJ2-7	NA	16	TRBV11-2	TRBD2
TGTGCCAGCAGTATGACGGGGGAGCAGTACTTC	CASSMTGEQYF	TRBJ2-7	few	11	TRBV9	NA
TGTGCCAGCAGCCCTCGGGTGGGGGGGTTTGATGAGCAGTTCTTC	CASSPRVGGFDEQFF	TRBJ2-1	NA	15	TRBV4-2	TRBD2
TGTGCCAGCAGTCCCGGGACAGGGTATCAGCCCCAGCATTTT	CASSPGTGYQPQHF	TRBJ1-5	few	14	TRBV2	TRBD1
TGTGCCAGCAGCTTAGTTGGCGGGGGGGCTGATGAGCAGTTCTTC	CASSLVGGGADEQFF	TRBJ2-1	NA	15	TRBV7-2	TRBD2
TGTGCCAGCTCACCACTCGTGGCTTGGGCGAGGGTTCGCACAGATACGCAGTATTTT	CASSPLVAWARVRTDTQYF	TRBJ2-3	NA	19	TRBV18	NA
TGTGCCAGCAGCGTAGATGTTTCAGACGAGCAGTACTTC	CASSVDVSDEQYF	TRBJ2-7	NA	13	TRBV9	NA
TGTGCCAGCAGTTACGGTATAGGGGGGGATCAGCCCCAGCATTTT	CASSYGIGGDQPQHF	TRBJ1-5	NA	15	TRBV6-5	NA
TGTGCCAGCACCCGCGCCTACGAGCAGTACTTC	CASTRAYEQYF	TRBJ2-7	few	11	TRBV6-5	NA
TGTGCCAGCGAGAGTGGTGCCGACTCCTACGAGCAGTACTTC	CASESGADSYEQYF	TRBJ2-7	NA	14	TRBV2	NA
TGCGCCAGCAGCCGACTAGCGGGCGAGAGGCCGTACTTC	CASSRLAGERPYF	TRBJ2-7	few	13	TRBV10-2	TRBD2
TGTGCCAGCACCATCCCGACAGGGATGGGCACTGAAGCTTTCTTT	CASTIPTGMGTEAFF	TRBJ1-1	NA	15	TRBV2	TRBD1
TGTGCCAGCAGTTACGAGGGCAACTATGGCTACACCTTC	CASSYEGNYGYTF	TRBJ1-2	medium-sized	13	TRBV6-5	NA
TGTGCCAGTAGAACGACAGGGGCCCTGAATGAGCAGTTCTTC	CASRTTGALNEQFF	TRBJ2-1	medium-sized	14	TRBV19	TRBD1
TGTGCCAGCAGTTTATCGTGGCAGGGGAGTGAGCAGTTCTTC	CASSLSWQGSEQFF	TRBJ2-1	NA	14	TRBV27	NA
TGCGCCAGCAGCGCGGGACAGGGACTGGTGGGCGAAAAACTGTTTTTT	CASSAGQGLVGEKLFF	TRBJ1-4	NA	16	TRBV5-1	TRBD1
TGTGCCAGCTCGACCGGGACAGGGTATGAAAAACTGTTTTTT	CASSTGTGYEKLFF	TRBJ1-4	NA	14	TRBV18	TRBD1
TGTGCCAGCAGACCGACAGGGTGGTCAGATACGCAGTATTTT	CASRPTGWSDTQYF	TRBJ2-3	few	14	TRBV6-5	TRBD1
TGTGCCAGCAGCCCCGGGACAGTCTATGGCTACACCTTC	CASSPGTVYGYTF	TRBJ1-2	medium-sized	13	TRBV16	TRBD1
TGTGCCAGCAGCTTCCCTAGCGGGGGTCTAGAAGAGACCCAGTACTTC	CASSFPSGGLEETQYF	TRBJ2-5	few	16	TRBV7-9	TRBD2
TGTGCCACCGGGAAGCAGGGCCGGGATGAAAAACTGTTTTTT	CATGKQGRDEKLFF	TRBJ1-4	few	14	TRBV15	NA
TGTGCCAGTAGTCCCTGGACAGGGGGCTTCACTGAAGCTTTCTTT	CASSPWTGGFTEAFF	TRBJ1-1	NA	15	TRBV19	TRBD1
TGTGCCACCAGCAGTCCCCCCCCCTTTGCGTTCTCTGGAAACACCATATATTTT	CATSSPPPFAFSGNTIYF	TRBJ1-3	NA	18	TRBV15	NA
TGTGCCACCAGCAGAGATTCAGGGGGGAGTGGCTACACCTTC	CATSRDSGGSGYTF	TRBJ1-2	medium-sized	14	TRBV15	TRBD1
TGTGCCAGCAGTTATGGCGGTGAAGCTTTCTTT	CASSYGGEAFF	TRBJ1-1	NA	11	TRBV6-1	NA
TGTGCCAGCAGTCTACACAGGAGCTCCTACGAGCAGTACTTC	CASSLHRSSYEQYF	TRBJ2-7	few	14	TRBV27	NA
TGTGCCAGCAGCTTAGCCCGGGACTACCTATACTATACGCAGTATTTT	CASSLARDYLYYTQYF	TRBJ2-3	NA	16	TRBV13	TRBD2
TGTGCCAGCAGTTACGTGCCAGATTATAATTCACCCCTCCACTTT	CASSYVPDYNSPLHF	TRBJ1-6	medium-sized	15	TRBV6-6	NA
TGTGCCAGCAGTGAAGGCCAGGGCCATCAGCCCCAGCATTTT	CASSEGQGHQPQHF	TRBJ1-5	medium-sized	14	TRBV2	NA
TGTGCCAGCAGTGACGGACAGGGGGCGCATCATGGCTACACCTTC	CASSDGQGAHHGYTF	TRBJ1-2	NA	15	TRBV28	TRBD1
TGCGCCAGCAGCCAAGATCGTGCCGGGGGAGCTTTCTTT	CASSQDRAGGAFF	TRBJ1-1	NA	13	TRBV4-1	NA
TGTGCCAGCAGCTCCTCGGGCGGGGGAGGCTACACCTTC	CASSSSGGGGYTF	TRBJ1-2	NA	13	TRBV7-9	NA
TGTGCCAGCAGCCAGGGTCTTCCTGGAAACACCATATATTTT	CASSQGLPGNTIYF	TRBJ1-3	once	14	TRBV6-5	NA
TGTGCCAGCAGCTTTGGACATCCGAACACTGAAGCTTTCTTT	CASSFGHPNTEAFF	TRBJ1-1	NA	14	TRBV5-6	NA
TGTGCCAGCAGTCTCGGCTGGAATCCGGAGTACGAGCAGTACTTC	CASSLGWNPEYEQYF	TRBJ2-7	large	15	TRBV6-5	NA
TGTGCCAGCACCCCTTGGGTGCGGGAGAACACCGGGGAGCTGTTTTTT	CASTPWVRENTGELFF	TRBJ2-2	NA	16	TRBV7-8	NA
TGTGCCAGCAGTTTTGCAGGCGCAAACTATGGCTACACCTTC	CASSFAGANYGYTF	TRBJ1-2	NA	14	TRBV27	NA
TGTGCCAGCAGCCCGGACAGGCCGTACCAAGAGACCCAGTACTTC	CASSPDRPYQETQYF	TRBJ2-5	NA	15	TRBV7-9	TRBD1
TGCGCCAGCAGCTTGGGGGGACTAGGGAATGAGCAGTTCTTC	CASSLGGLGNEQFF	TRBJ2-1	NA	14	TRBV5-1	TRBD2
TGTGCCAGCAGCCCGACAGGGGAAACCTACGAGCAGTACTTC	CASSPTGETYEQYF	TRBJ2-7	NA	14	TRBV7-9	TRBD1
TGTGCCAGCAGCTCGACAGGGGGGGCACCAACTGAAGCTTTCTTT	CASSSTGGAPTEAFF	TRBJ1-1	few	15	TRBV6-5	TRBD1
TGTGCCAGCAGCCCGGCGGGAGACACTGAAGCTTTCTTT	CASSPAGDTEAFF	TRBJ1-1	NA	13	TRBV6-1	NA
TGTGCCGCCCTTCCCGAGAGAACAGATACGCAGTATTTT	CAALPERTDTQYF	TRBJ2-3	NA	13	TRBV2	NA
TGTGCCAGCAGCCCTGGTGGGGGGGAAGATACGCAGTATTTT	CASSPGGGEDTQYF	TRBJ2-3	few	14	TRBV5-3	TRBD2
TGTGCCAGCAGCTTGGCGGGACAGGGGTTTCGGTATGGCTACACCTTC	CASSLAGQGFRYGYTF	TRBJ1-2	NA	16	TRBV5-4	TRBD1
TGTGCCAGCAGCTTAGCGGGCAGGGCCTACGAGCAGTACTTC	CASSLAGRAYEQYF	TRBJ2-7	NA	14	TRBV7-9	NA
TGTGCCAGCAGCCAAGCCCCCCCAGGGTTTACTAATGAAAAACTGTTTTTT	CASSQAPPGFTNEKLFF	TRBJ1-4	NA	17	TRBV4-2	NA
TGTGCCAGCAGCTTAGAGGGACAGGTGGGGTTTTGGGGCACAGATACGCAGTATTTT	CASSLEGQVGFWGTDTQYF	TRBJ2-3	NA	19	TRBV7-9	TRBD1
TGTGCCAGCACCCGTTTAGCTACGTCCCAGGGGCGGGAAAAACTGTTTTTT	CASTRLATSQGREKLFF	TRBJ1-4	few	17	TRBV7-9	NA
TGCGTCAGCAGCCCCCAACAGGGGGCGGACACTGAAGCTTTCTTT	CVSSPQQGADTEAFF	TRBJ1-1	NA	15	TRBV4-1	TRBD1
TGTGCCAGCAGTTACACAGCGGGGGGGCATACCGGGGAGCTGTTTTTT	CASSYTAGGHTGELFF	TRBJ2-2	NA	16	TRBV6-5	TRBD2